These 2 T cell receptor beta chains came from one sample sequenced in a study of blood T cell repertoires in COVID-19. The table came from immunoSEQ multiplex PCR; TCRdb's copy has only in-frame clones and leaves some out. The sample shows 140,000 or so clones, 65% to 85% of them seen only once. What was sequenced was peripheral blood. The receptor source for this set is a human donor in a cohort sampled during active COVID-19.

The chain carries TRBV7-9 and TRBJ2-3, with 7 positions matching TRBD2. The germline gives CDR1 SEHNR, CDR2 FQNEAQ (reference sequence). The V gene end was trimmed by 8 bases and the J gene end by 1 base; junction bases not matched to a gene: 9. This CDR3 has 15 residues. The CDR3 spells CASGLGGEGTDTQYF. CDR3 DNA: TGTGCCAGCGGTCTGGGGGGGGAGGGCACAGATACGCAGTATTTT.

The J gene is TRBJ1-6, the V gene TRBV11-2; D is undetermined. Germline CDR1 is SGHAT and CDR2 is FQNNGV. V dropped 4 bases and J dropped 7 bases, with 8 bases sitting between them. This CDR3 comprises 13 residues. CDR3 sequence reads: CASSSTTNSPLHF. The CDR3 DNA reads TGTGCCAGCAGCTCGACGACAAATTCACCCCTCCACTTT.